Following are 18 T cell receptor beta chains from one sample sequenced in a study of blood T cell repertoires in COVID-19. Generated by immunoSEQ multiplex PCR, the TCRdb table keeps only in-frame clones and is missing some. This table holds 250,000 to 400,000 clones, roughly 90% found once. The sequencing input was peripheral blood. All receptors come from a woman in her 30s with COVID-19, enrolled during active disease.

The chain combines TRBV3-1 (or the pseudogene TRBV3-2) with TRBJ1-6; TRBD1 agrees at 7 bases. V lost 3 bases to trimming and J lost 7 bases; unmatched junction nucleotides: 6. The CDR3 is 15 amino acids. CDR1 is LGHDT and CDR2 is YNNKEL in the germline V gene (reference sequence). CDR3 nucleotide sequence: TGTGCCAGCAGCCACCAGACAGGGAGAAATTCACCCCTCCACTTT. It specifies CASSHQTGRNSPLHF.

The chain combines TRBV5-6 with TRBJ1-1, with D perhaps matching TRBD1 (6 bases). CDR3 length: 11 residues. The germline V gene has CDR1 SGHDT and CDR2 YYEEEE. Trimming took 2 bases from V and 10 from J, leaving 9 bases between them. The CDR3 nucleotides read TGTGCCAGCAGCTTCGGGGGGCCAGCTTTCTTT. Translated, it gives CASSFGGPAFF.

In DNA form, the CDR3 reads TGCAGTGCTAGTAGCACTAATTCACCCCTCCACTTT. Translation: CSASSTNSPLHF. The rearrangement links TRBV20-1 to TRBJ1-6; D call uncertain. Looked up from germline, CDR1 is DFQATT and CDR2 is SNEGSKA (reference sequence). The CDR3 has 12 residues. V lost 3 bases to trimming and J lost 6 bases, with 6 bases between them.

The J gene is TRBJ1-2, the V gene TRBV2, with no clear D. CDR1 and CDR2 from the germline V gene are SNHLY and FYNNEI. The ends were cut back, 4 bases at V and 6 bases at J, with 18 bases in the middle. The CDR3 contains 15 residues. The CDR3 sequence: CASSVKAGAVNGYTF. The CDR3 coding sequence is TGTGCCAGCAGTGTAAAGGCAGGTGCCGTTAATGGCTACACCTTC.

The chain uses TRBV5-4 and TRBJ1-1, with 7 bases lining up with TRBD1. The V gene's germline CDR1 is SGHNT and CDR2 YYREEE (reference sequence). V was pared by 4 bases and J by 6 bases, with 9 bases of the junction left unmatched. The CDR3 has 14 residues. The CDR3 DNA is TGTGCCAGCAGCCCTACAGGGGAAGGGGCTGAAGCTTTCTTT. Protein product: CASSPTGEGAEAFF.

The chain couples TRBV27 to TRBJ1-5, with D maybe TRBD1 (5 bases). Trimming removed 4 bases from V and 3 bases from J, with 10 bases in between. Per the germline V gene, CDR1 is MNHEY and CDR2 is SMNVEV (reference sequence). The CDR3 is 14 residues long. CDR3 bases: TGTGCCAGCAGTTGGTCCAGGGACAATCAGCCCCAGCATTTT. Its translation: CASSWSRDNQPQHF.

The rearrangement uses TRBV5-6 and TRBJ2-7, with 9 bases matching TRBD2. The CDR3 is made up of 15 amino acids. Germline values: CDR1 SGHDT, CDR2 YYEEEE. The ends lost 0 bases at V and 2 bases at J; junction bases unmatched: 3. The chain's CDR3 is CASSLASGATYEQYF. In DNA, the CDR3 is TGTGCCAGCAGCTTGGCTAGCGGGGCAACCTACGAGCAGTACTTC.

This clone was seen more than once but under ten times. This chain uses TRBV3-1 (or the pseudogene TRBV3-2) with TRBJ1-5; D is unclear. Germline V gives CDR1 LGHDT, CDR2 YNNKEL (reference sequence). The CDR3 runs to 13 residues. V was trimmed by 5 bases and J by 6 bases, leaving 11 bases between them. CDR3 region: CASSSSFSQPQHF. The CDR3 DNA follows: TGTGCCAGCAGCTCCTCTTTTAGTCAGCCCCAGCATTTT.

The chain employs TRBV5-5 and TRBJ1-1, with 9 bases that match TRBD1. Germline V lookup: CDR1 SGHKS, CDR2 YYEKEE (reference sequence). The CDR3 has 13 amino acids. Trimming at V came to 2 bases and at J to 5 bases, leaving 1 base not matched to a gene. This CDR3 is CASSFGTGTEAFF. The CDR3 region has the DNA TGTGCCAGCAGCTTTGGGACAGGGACTGAAGCTTTCTTT.

The chain carries TRBV2 and TRBJ2-5, with 12 positions matching TRBD2. This CDR3 has 15 amino acids. After removal of 6 bases from V and 5 bases from J, the junction contained 7 bases not matched to a gene. Germline CDR1 SNHLY, CDR2 FYNNEI. The CDR3 sequence is CASRVKGLAGETQYF. The DNA of the CDR3 is TGTGCCAGCAGAGTCAAAGGACTAGCGGGGGAGACCCAGTACTTC.

V usage is TRBV7-3 and J usage is TRBJ2-1, with D perhaps TRBD2 (5 bases). Trimming removed 5 bases at V and 7 bases at J, with 18 bases between. Germline CDR1 and CDR2: SGHTA and FQGTGA. The CDR3 contains 15 residues. The CDR3 here is CASSPTRGSGNEQFF. DNA of the CDR3: TGTGCCAGCAGCCCCACCCGGGGATCTGGAAATGAGCAGTTCTTC. Variable domain in full (rest from reference TRBV7-3 and TRBJ2-1): GAGVSQTPSNKVTEKGKYVELRCDPISGHTALYWYRQSLGQGPEFLIYFQGTGAADDSGLPNDRFFAVRPEGSVSTLKIQRTERGDSAVYLCASSPTRGSGNEQFFGPGTRLTVL.

The sample holds one count of this clone. The chain employs TRBV5-1 and TRBJ2-7; 12 bases match TRBD1. Germline CDR1 is SGHRS and CDR2 is YFSETQ. CDR3 size: 14 residues. V was clipped by 4 bases and J by 7 bases; unmatched bases: 6. CDR3 region: CASSDGTGGWEQYF. CDR3 DNA: TGCGCCAGCAGCGACGGGACAGGGGGCTGGGAGCAGTACTTC.

The genes are TRBV24-1 and TRBJ1-5; D is unclear. The CDR3 extends over 13 amino acids. The germline gives CDR1 KGHDR, CDR2 SFDVKD. V lost 6 bases, J lost 6 bases, and 11 bases lay in between. The CDR3 region is CATSPGVGQPQHF. As DNA, the CDR3 is TGTGCCACCAGTCCCGGGGTAGGTCAGCCCCAGCATTTT.

This chain uses TRBV11-1 with TRBJ1-2; the D gene is possibly TRBD1 (5 bases). V shed 8 bases and J shed 7 bases, with 14 bases lying between them. The CDR3 is 12 residues long. CDR1 and CDR2 from the germline V gene are SGHAT and FQDESV (reference sequence). The CDR3: CASAGGTGGYTF. The CDR3 nucleotides read TGTGCCAGCGCCGGAGGGACCGGTGGCTACACCTTC.

The gene calls are TRBV19 and TRBJ1-6, with D tentatively TRBD1 (5 bases). Between the trimmed V and J ends, which lost 6 bases and 8 bases, there was a span of 17 bases. In germline, CDR1 is LNHDA, CDR2 SQIVND (reference sequence). The CDR3 runs to 15 residues. The CDR3 DNA reads TGTGCCAGTAGACCTTTGACAGCTTTGGATTCACCCCTCCACTTT. Translating gives CASRPLTALDSPLHF.

The chain recombines TRBV4-1 with TRBJ2-7; weak D call: TRBD2 (7 bases). Trimming stripped 1 base from V and 3 bases from J, with 13 bases between. Per germline, CDR1 MGHRA and CDR2 YSYEKL. This CDR3 is built from 15 residues. The CDR3 reads CASSQVGAGVYEQYF. DNA for the CDR3: TGCGCCAGCAGCCAAGTGGGGGCGGGAGTCTACGAGCAGTACTTC.

The chain combines TRBV12-3 or TRBV12-4 with TRBJ1-1; 11 bases are shared with TRBD1. Trimming removed 2 bases from V and 11 bases from J; junction bases left unmatched: 1. The CDR3 has 12 amino acids. This CDR3 is CASSLRDRGAFF. CDR3 nucleotides: TGTGCCAGCAGTTTAAGGGACAGGGGGGCTTTCTTT.

V usage is TRBV3-1 (or the pseudogene TRBV3-2) and J usage is TRBJ1-2, with TRBD1 matching over 9 bases. The CDR3 extends over 14 amino acids. Germline trimming cut 7 bases from V and 6 bases from J; bases unmatched to any gene: 9. Germline CDR1 reads LGHDT; CDR2 reads YNNKEL (reference sequence). The CDR3 protein is CASTLRTGAHGYTF. In DNA, the CDR3 is TGTGCCAGCACCCTTAGGACAGGGGCGCATGGCTACACCTTC.